The rows below give T cell receptor beta chains drawn from one sample of a study of blood T cell repertoires in COVID-19. The assay was immunoSEQ multiplex PCR, and TCRdb's table has in-frame clones only and misses some. The sample has around 220,000 clones; almost 90% are singletons. Sequences were obtained from peripheral blood. The origin of the receptors is a man younger than 35 with active or convalescent COVID-19. Each CDR3 is given with its conserved first and last residue. Each record gives: D gene, J gene, V gene, clone size, CDR3 protein, CDR3 DNA. The D gene is left open where the match is weak. Only some rows state a clone size, as once, few, many or a class for expanded clones.

>NA|TRBJ2-1|TRBV7-9|NA
CASSWGGRYNEQFF
TGTGCCAGCAGCTGGGGCGGACGGTACAATGAGCAGTTCTTC
>TRBD1|TRBJ2-3|TRBV28|once
CASSLASGRQGYTDTQYF
TGTGCCAGCAGTTTAGCTTCCGGGCGACAGGGTTACACAGATACGCAGTATTTT
>NA|TRBJ1-6|TRBV27|NA
CASSFSSNSPLHF
TGTGCCAGCAGTTTTAGCAGTAATTCACCCCTCCACTTT
>TRBD1|TRBJ1-1|TRBV7-6|once
CASSFDRGAEAFF
TGTGCCAGCAGCTTCGACAGGGGAGCTGAAGCTTTCTTT
>NA|TRBJ1-3|TRBV4-3|NA
CASSQGRDSGNTIYF
TGCGCCAGCAGCCAAGGCCGCGACTCTGGAAACACCATATATTTT
>NA|TRBJ2-3|TRBV2|NA
CASRTRATDTQYF
TGTGCCAGCAGGACTAGGGCCACAGATACGCAGTATTTT
>NA|TRBJ1-1|TRBV11-3|NA
CASGAGQNTEAFF
TGTGCCAGCGGGGCAGGACAGAACACTGAAGCTTTCTTT
>TRBD1|TRBJ1-2|TRBV10-3|NA
CAITREAGQGLSHTF
TGTGCCATCACCAGAGAAGCGGGACAGGGATTGAGCCACACCTTC
>TRBD1|TRBJ2-3|TRBV5-6|NA
CASSSGTGDTQYF
TGTGCCAGCAGCTCGGGGACAGGGGATACGCAGTATTTT
>NA|TRBJ2-2|TRBV7-2|NA
CASSFRDTYTGELFF
TGTGCCAGCAGCTTCCGGGACACGTACACCGGGGAGCTGTTTTTT
>NA|TRBJ1-2|TRBV5-6|NA
CASSLVWPQGGYTF
TGTGCCAGCAGCTTGGTGTGGCCTCAGGGGGGCTACACCTTC
>NA|TRBJ2-7|TRBV4-2|NA
CASSNQGMSSYEQYF
TGTGCCAGCAGCAACCAGGGGATGTCGTCCTACGAGCAGTACTTC
>NA|TRBJ1-1|TRBV4-2|NA
CASSRGAGLNTEAFF
TGTGCCAGCAGCCGCGGGGCAGGATTGAACACTGAAGCTTTCTTT
>NA|TRBJ1-2|TRBV27|NA
CASSLTPSSGYTF
TGTGCCAGCAGTCTGACACCTTCGTCGGGCTACACCTTC
>NA|TRBJ2-5|TRBV7-9|NA
CASSLAASVETQYF
TGTGCCAGCAGCTTAGCAGCCAGCGTGGAGACCCAGTACTTC
>TRBD2|TRBJ2-5|TRBV29-1|few
CSAEVTSGTETQYF
TGCAGCGCTGAGGTGACTAGCGGGACGGAGACCCAGTACTTC
>NA|TRBJ1-4|TRBV28|NA
CASSSGRSRDDEKLFF
TGTGCCAGCAGCTCTGGGAGGTCCCGCGACGATGAAAAACTGTTTTTT
>TRBD2|TRBJ2-7|TRBV6-2/TRBV6-3|NA
CASSYTRRSGNLHEQYF
TGTGCCAGCAGTTACACACGACGTAGCGGGAATCTACACGAGCAGTACTTC
>TRBD2|TRBJ2-3|TRBV6-1|NA
CASSEEGTAGGPDTQYF
TGTGCCAGCAGTGAAGAAGGAACAGCGGGAGGGCCAGATACGCAGTATTTT
>TRBD2|TRBJ2-1|TRBV14|NA
CASSPDSGRRNEQFF
TGTGCCAGCAGCCCGGATAGCGGGAGGAGGAATGAGCAGTTCTTC
>NA|TRBJ2-1|TRBV4-3|NA
CASSPQASRPYNEQFF
TGCGCCAGCAGCCCTCAAGCGTCGCGACCCTACAATGAGCAGTTCTTC
>NA|TRBJ1-3|TRBV5-1|NA
CASYGGNTIYF
TGCGCCAGCTACGGTGGAAACACCATATATTTT
>TRBD2|TRBJ2-4|TRBV30|NA
CAWSVGTSDIQYF
TGTGCCTGGAGTGTAGGGACTAGCGACATTCAGTACTTC
>NA|TRBJ2-3|TRBV10-3|NA
CAISDQGTDTQYF
TGTGCCATCAGTGACCAGGGCACAGATACGCAGTATTTT
>NA|TRBJ2-5|TRBV11-2|NA
CASSFPLGLQETQYF
TGTGCCAGCAGCTTCCCGCTGGGCCTGCAAGAGACCCAGTACTTC